Included here is one T cell receptor (beta chain) sequence, with context. This specimen comes from a study of blood T cell repertoires in COVID-19. As for the study in general: T cells, B-cell-depleted T cells, or PBMCs supplied cDNA or gDNA.

The table came from immunoSEQ multiplex PCR; TCRdb's copy has only in-frame clones and leaves some out. Seen here are 360,000 or so clones, nearly 90% observed once, and the top ten hold approximately 6.2%. Trimming removed 5 bases from V and 4 bases from J, with 18 bases in between. Germline V gene sequence: CDR1 MDHEN, CDR2 SYDVKM. The CDR3 is made up of 16 amino acids. The source is a young man with active or convalescent COVID-19. Sequencing was performed on peripheral blood. The rearrangement joins TRBV28 to TRBJ2-1; D possibly corresponds to TRBD2 (7 bases). CDR3 loop: CASSPAGAGEYNEQFF. CDR3 in DNA: TGTGCCAGCAGTCCCGCGGGGGCGGGGGAGTACAATGAGCAGTTCTTC.